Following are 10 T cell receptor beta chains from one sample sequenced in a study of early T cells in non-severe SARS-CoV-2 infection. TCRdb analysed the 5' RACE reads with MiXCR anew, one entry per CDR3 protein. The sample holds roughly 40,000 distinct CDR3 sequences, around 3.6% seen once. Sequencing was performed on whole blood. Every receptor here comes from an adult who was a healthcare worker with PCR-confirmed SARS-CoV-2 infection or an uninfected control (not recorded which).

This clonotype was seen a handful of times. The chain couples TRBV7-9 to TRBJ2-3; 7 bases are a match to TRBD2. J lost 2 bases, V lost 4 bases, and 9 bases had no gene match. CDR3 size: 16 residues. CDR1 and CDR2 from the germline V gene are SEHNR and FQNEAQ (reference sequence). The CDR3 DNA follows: TGTGCCAGCAGCTCCGGGCTAGCGGATGACACAGATACGCAGTATTTT. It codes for CASSSGLADDTDTQYF.

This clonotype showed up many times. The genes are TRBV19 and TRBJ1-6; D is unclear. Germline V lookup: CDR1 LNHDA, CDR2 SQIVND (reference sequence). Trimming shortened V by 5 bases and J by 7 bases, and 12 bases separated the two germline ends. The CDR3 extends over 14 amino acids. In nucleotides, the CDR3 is TGTGCCAGTAGTTCCGATTCGAAGAATTCACCCCTCCACTTT. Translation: CASSSDSKNSPLHF.

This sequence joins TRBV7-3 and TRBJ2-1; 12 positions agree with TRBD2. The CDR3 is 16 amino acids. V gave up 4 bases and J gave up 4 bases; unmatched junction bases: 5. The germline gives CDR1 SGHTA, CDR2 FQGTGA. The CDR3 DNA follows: TGTGCCAGCAGCTCCGGACTAGCGGGGCGATACAATGAGCAGTTCTTC. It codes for CASSSGLAGRYNEQFF.

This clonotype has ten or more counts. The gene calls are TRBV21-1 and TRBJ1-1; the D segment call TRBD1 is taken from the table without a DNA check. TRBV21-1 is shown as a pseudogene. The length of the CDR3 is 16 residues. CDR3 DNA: TGTGCCAGCAGCACAAGGACAGGGGATGGGGTGACTGAAGCTTTCTTT. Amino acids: CASSTRTGDGVTEAFF.

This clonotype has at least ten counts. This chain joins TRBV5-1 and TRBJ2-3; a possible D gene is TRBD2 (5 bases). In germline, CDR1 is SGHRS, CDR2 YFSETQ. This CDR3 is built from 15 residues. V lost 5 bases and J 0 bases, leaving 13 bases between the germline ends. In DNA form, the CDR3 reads TGCGCCAGCAGTTCCGAGGGCCGAAGCACAGATACGCAGTATTTT. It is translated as CASSSEGRSTDTQYF.

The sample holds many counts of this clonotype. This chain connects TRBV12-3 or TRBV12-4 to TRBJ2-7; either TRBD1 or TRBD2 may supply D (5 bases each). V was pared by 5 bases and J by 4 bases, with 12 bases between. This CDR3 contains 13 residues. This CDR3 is CASSDGTSYEQYF. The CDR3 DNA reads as TGTGCCAGCAGTGATGGGACCTCATACGAGCAGTACTTC.

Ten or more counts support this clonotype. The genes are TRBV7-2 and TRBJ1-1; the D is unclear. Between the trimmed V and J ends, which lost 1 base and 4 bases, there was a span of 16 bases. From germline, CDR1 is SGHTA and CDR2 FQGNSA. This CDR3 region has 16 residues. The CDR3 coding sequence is TGTGCCAGCAGCTTAGAGAGACGCTTCCGAAGCACTGAAGCTTTCTTT. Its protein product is CASSLERRFRSTEAFF. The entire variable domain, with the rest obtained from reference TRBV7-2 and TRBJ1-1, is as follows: GAGVSQSPSNKVTEKGKDVELRCDPISGHTALYWYRQSLGQGLEFLIYFQGNSAPDKSGLPSDRFSAERTGGSVSTLTIQRTQQEDSAVYLCASSLERRFRSTEAFFGQGTRLTVV.

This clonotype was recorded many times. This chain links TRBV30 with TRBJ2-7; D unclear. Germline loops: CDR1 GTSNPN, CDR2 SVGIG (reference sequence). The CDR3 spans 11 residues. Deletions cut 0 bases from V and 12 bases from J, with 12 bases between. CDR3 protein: CAWSVSIGLYF. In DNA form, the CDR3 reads TGTGCCTGGAGTGTATCAATAGGGTTGTACTTC.

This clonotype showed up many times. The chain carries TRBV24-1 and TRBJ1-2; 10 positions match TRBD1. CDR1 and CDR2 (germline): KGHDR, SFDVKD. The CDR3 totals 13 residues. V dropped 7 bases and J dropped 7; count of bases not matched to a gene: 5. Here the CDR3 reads CATSPGTGVGYTF. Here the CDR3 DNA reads TGTGCCACCAGCCCCGGGACAGGGGTTGGCTACACCTTC.

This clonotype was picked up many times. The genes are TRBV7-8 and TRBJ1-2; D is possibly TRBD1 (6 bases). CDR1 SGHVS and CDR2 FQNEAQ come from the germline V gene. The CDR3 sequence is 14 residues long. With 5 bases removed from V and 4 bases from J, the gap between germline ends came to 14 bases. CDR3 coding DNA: TGTGCCAGCAGCAGACGAGACAGGTCCTATGGCTACACCTTC. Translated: CASSRRDRSYGYTF.